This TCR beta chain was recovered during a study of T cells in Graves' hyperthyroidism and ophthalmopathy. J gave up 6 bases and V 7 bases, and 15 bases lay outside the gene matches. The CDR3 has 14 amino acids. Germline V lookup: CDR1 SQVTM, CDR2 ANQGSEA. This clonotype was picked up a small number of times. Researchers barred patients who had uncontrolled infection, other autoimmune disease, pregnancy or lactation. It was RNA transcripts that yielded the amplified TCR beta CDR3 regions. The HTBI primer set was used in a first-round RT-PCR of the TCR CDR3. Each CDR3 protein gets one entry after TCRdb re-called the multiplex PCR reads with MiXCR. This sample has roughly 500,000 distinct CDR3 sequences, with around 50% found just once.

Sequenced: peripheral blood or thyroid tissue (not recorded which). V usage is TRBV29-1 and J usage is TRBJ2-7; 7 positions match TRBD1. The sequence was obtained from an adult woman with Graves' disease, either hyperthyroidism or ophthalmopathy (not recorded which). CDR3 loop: CSGRQGGSFGEQYF. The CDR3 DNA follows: TGCAGCGGTAGACAGGGCGGTAGCTTTGGCGAGCAGTACTTC.